These T cell receptor beta chains were read from a single sample in a study of graft-versus-host responses after intestinal transplantation. No antigens are known for them. Repertoires were generated with immunoSEQ multiplex PCR, while TCRdb's copy carries only in-frame clones and drops some. In the table there are tens of thousands of clones, approximately 91% of which are singletons. Material: unstimulated CD4+ T cells sorted from spleen or lymph node cells, obtained before transplant. Source of these receptors: a human donor who was the organ donor for an intestinal transplant. CDR3s include the opening cysteine and the closing phenylalanine or tryptophan. Fields, in order: J gene, V gene, CDR3 protein.

TRBJ2-1 | TRBV7-2 | CASSSTGSRGYNEQFF
TRBJ1-5 | TRBV28 | CASSGGAGGNQPQHF
TRBJ2-7 | TRBV7-8 | CASSLAGEGEQYF
TRBJ1-1 | TRBV6-6 | CASSYGRLNTEAFF
TRBJ1-1 | TRBV6-6 | CASSNRQGLNTEAFF
TRBJ2-7 | TRBV7-2 | CASSLVSGSYEQYF
TRBJ2-1 | TRBV6-5 | CASSQTSGKQFF
TRBJ1-1 | TRBV6-5 | CASSYRQITEAFF
TRBJ2-3 | TRBV5-1 | CASSFGRLAASTDTQYF
TRBJ2-7 | TRBV19 | CASSPYRGTPSDEQYF
TRBJ2-1 | TRBV5-6 | CASSLLAGGYGEQFF
TRBJ1-4 | TRBV2 | CASRAKGASNEKLFF
TRBJ2-7 | TRBV6-6 | CASSYSNSAYEQYF
TRBJ2-5 | TRBV5-4 | CASSLYQETQYF
TRBJ2-1 | TRBV6-6 | CASSSGGQFF
TRBJ2-7 | TRBV4-1 | CASSQAGSYEQYF
TRBJ2-5 | TRBV7-3 | CASSSWDYQETQYF
TRBJ2-5 | TRBV19 | CASSISLLRGRGETQYF
TRBJ2-5 | TRBV11-3 | CASSLGGLAVETQYF
TRBJ2-1 | TRBV4-3 | CASSQESGVGWGSYNEQFF
TRBJ2-7 | TRBV2 | CASSEIRWVRGSSYEQYF
TRBJ2-1 | TRBV28 | CASSFWTGGNEQFF
TRBJ1-2 | TRBV30 | CAWSRQANYGYTF
TRBJ2-7 | TRBV5-1 | CASSDRVEQYF
TRBJ2-3 | TRBV18 | CASSPQGTDTQYF
TRBJ2-1 | TRBV10-3 | CAISAQREGLSNEQFF
TRBJ2-5 | TRBV11-2 | CASSLAGQRETQYF
TRBJ2-7 | TRBV6-1 | CASGAGYEQYF
TRBJ2-3 | TRBV9 | CASSVTSGRTDTQYF
TRBJ2-2 | TRBV7-9 | CASSLQAGGSTGELFF
TRBJ1-2 | TRBV4-1 | CASSRTGTNYGYTF
TRBJ1-5 | TRBV10-3 | CAISEGQNQPQHF
TRBJ2-3 | TRBV7-2 | CASSLERTDTQYF
TRBJ1-2 | TRBV5-4 | CASSLSPTNYGYTF
TRBJ2-7 | TRBV7-2 | CASSLPLTRSSYEQYF
TRBJ2-3 | TRBV7-3 | CASSLTGPLYTDTQYF
TRBJ1-2 | TRBV5-1 | CASSLALGDASNYGYTF
TRBJ2-1 | TRBV5-1 | CASSSPTGGSYNEQFF
TRBJ2-1 | TRBV30 | CAWSVWRTHNEQFF
TRBJ1-5 | TRBV28 | CASSASKSGTLNQPQHF
TRBJ2-2 | TRBV4-2 | CASSQLPTSGRRGTGELFF
TRBJ2-7 | TRBV27 | CASSLYSAGGRQYF
TRBJ1-1 | TRBV28 | CASSFPGTGRVNTEAFF
TRBJ1-3 | TRBV9 | CASTSDRNTIYF
TRBJ2-7 | TRBV5-8 | CASSSYEQYF